A selection of T cell receptor beta chains follows, all from one sample in a study of T cell repertoires in cytomegalovirus infection. The antigens for these receptors are not known. TCRdb recomputed calls from the reads with MiXCR, one row per CDR3 protein. The table lists approximately 470,000 distinct CDR3 sequences, under 45% of them singletons. The material was cultured PBMCs, obtained from culture after CMV antigen stimulation. These TCRs come from a human donor in good health (CMV status not recorded). Some clones in this sample may be carry-over from other donors' samples. Each CDR3 is given without its conserved first and last residue. D genes are given only for firm matches.

j_call: TRBJ2-1; v_call: TRBV10-3; d_call: .; cdr3_aa: AISEFRSNYNEQF
j_call: TRBJ1-6; v_call: TRBV7-6; d_call: TRBD1; cdr3_aa: ANSLNRGDSPLH
j_call: TRBJ1-6; v_call: TRBV4-2; d_call: .; cdr3_aa: ASSASGTQGNSPLH
j_call: TRBJ2-3; v_call: TRBV28; d_call: .; cdr3_aa: ASSLGSFWREGTDTQY
j_call: TRBJ2-7; v_call: TRBV6-2/TRBV6-3; d_call: TRBD2; cdr3_aa: ASRTSDSYEQY
j_call: TRBJ1-5; v_call: TRBV19; d_call: TRBD1; cdr3_aa: ASSIDRDQPQH
j_call: TRBJ1-5; v_call: TRBV6-6; d_call: .; cdr3_aa: ASSPRAQPQH
j_call: TRBJ1-1; v_call: TRBV7-9; d_call: .; cdr3_aa: ASRDRGSRPNTEAF
j_call: TRBJ2-3; v_call: TRBV11-2; d_call: .; cdr3_aa: ASSPGALRTDTQY
j_call: TRBJ1-6; v_call: TRBV20-1; d_call: .; cdr3_aa: SARPRGSYNSPLH
j_call: TRBJ2-3; v_call: TRBV7-2; d_call: TRBD2; cdr3_aa: ASSPRAGGRDTQY
j_call: TRBJ2-7; v_call: TRBV7-2; d_call: TRBD2; cdr3_aa: ASSTTGLGDGEQY
j_call: TRBJ2-6; v_call: TRBV7-6; d_call: TRBD2; cdr3_aa: ASSLRGGRLSGANVLT
j_call: TRBJ2-7; v_call: TRBV19; d_call: TRBD1; cdr3_aa: ASSIMQGAYEQY
j_call: TRBJ1-4; v_call: TRBV2; d_call: .; cdr3_aa: ASRKGATNEKLF
j_call: TRBJ2-1; v_call: TRBV6-2/TRBV6-3; d_call: .; cdr3_aa: ASSRMGGSYNEQF
j_call: TRBJ2-7; v_call: TRBV7-8; d_call: TRBD2; cdr3_aa: ASSSERLAAPYEQY
j_call: TRBJ2-5; v_call: TRBV7-2; d_call: .; cdr3_aa: ASSLVRGDRETQY
j_call: TRBJ2-1; v_call: TRBV7-2; d_call: .; cdr3_aa: ASSLVMGSYNEQF
j_call: TRBJ2-6; v_call: TRBV7-9; d_call: TRBD1; cdr3_aa: AGGQTSSGANVLT
j_call: TRBJ1-3; v_call: TRBV7-4; d_call: TRBD1; cdr3_aa: ASSPGTGDVSGNTIY
j_call: TRBJ1-2; v_call: TRBV12-3/TRBV12-4; d_call: .; cdr3_aa: ASSFGRNYGYT
j_call: TRBJ1-2; v_call: TRBV6-2/TRBV6-3; d_call: .; cdr3_aa: ASSDRVKGKYGYT
j_call: TRBJ2-7; v_call: TRBV5-1; d_call: .; cdr3_aa: ASSLDGRLAYEQY
j_call: TRBJ2-3; v_call: TRBV2; d_call: .; cdr3_aa: ASQPAVYTDTQY
j_call: TRBJ2-7; v_call: TRBV2; d_call: .; cdr3_aa: ASSDLGLGGSSYEQY
j_call: TRBJ2-2; v_call: TRBV28; d_call: .; cdr3_aa: ASSDRSSGELF
j_call: TRBJ2-2; v_call: TRBV20-1; d_call: .; cdr3_aa: SASSSELTGELF
j_call: TRBJ2-7; v_call: TRBV7-2; d_call: TRBD2; cdr3_aa: ASSYIAGGGHEQY
j_call: TRBJ2-7; v_call: TRBV7-7; d_call: TRBD2; cdr3_aa: AIAGGISYEQY
j_call: TRBJ1-2; v_call: TRBV7-8; d_call: TRBD1; cdr3_aa: ASSPGTGSFIYT
j_call: TRBJ2-1; v_call: TRBV11-2; d_call: .; cdr3_aa: ASSLVPSSYNEQF
j_call: TRBJ2-1; v_call: TRBV3-1; d_call: TRBD2; cdr3_aa: ASSQGEGEQF
j_call: TRBJ1-6; v_call: TRBV7-2; d_call: TRBD1; cdr3_aa: ASNRQGANSPLH
j_call: TRBJ2-1; v_call: TRBV2; d_call: .; cdr3_aa: ASSGGFRGNEQF
j_call: TRBJ2-3; v_call: TRBV5-4; d_call: .; cdr3_aa: ASSDAPGTFTDTQY
j_call: TRBJ2-3; v_call: TRBV12-3/TRBV12-4; d_call: TRBD2; cdr3_aa: ATRRGGGTDTQY
j_call: TRBJ2-7; v_call: TRBV12-3/TRBV12-4; d_call: .; cdr3_aa: ASSPAGVYEQY
j_call: TRBJ2-1; v_call: TRBV5-4; d_call: .; cdr3_aa: ATQSTGGRNEQF
j_call: TRBJ2-5; v_call: TRBV7-2; d_call: .; cdr3_aa: ASTPSAEETQY
j_call: TRBJ2-3; v_call: TRBV7-6; d_call: TRBD2; cdr3_aa: ASSFGLAGGGGTDTQY
j_call: TRBJ2-2; v_call: TRBV7-3; d_call: TRBD1; cdr3_aa: ASSLTDRATGELF
j_call: TRBJ2-7; v_call: TRBV19; d_call: TRBD2; cdr3_aa: ASSPITSGKTRTEQY
j_call: TRBJ2-1; v_call: TRBV7-8; d_call: TRBD1; cdr3_aa: ASSSQIDRGRGNEQF
j_call: TRBJ2-5; v_call: TRBV11-2; d_call: .; cdr3_aa: ASSLDGRIQETQY
j_call: TRBJ1-6; v_call: TRBV2; d_call: .; cdr3_aa: ASLGAYNSPLH
j_call: TRBJ1-4; v_call: TRBV12-3/TRBV12-4; d_call: TRBD1; cdr3_aa: ASGFGDRGEKLF
j_call: TRBJ2-4; v_call: TRBV11-2; d_call: TRBD1; cdr3_aa: ASSLDSPQLTGQAAKNIQY
j_call: TRBJ1-2; v_call: TRBV6-5; d_call: .; cdr3_aa: ASVVWGARTVGYT
j_call: TRBJ2-5; v_call: TRBV5-6; d_call: .; cdr3_aa: ASSLGLGQGQETQY
j_call: TRBJ2-1; v_call: TRBV4-1; d_call: .; cdr3_aa: ASSRLAVGEEQF
j_call: TRBJ2-2; v_call: TRBV7-9; d_call: .; cdr3_aa: ASSPHTITGELF
j_call: TRBJ2-7; v_call: TRBV7-2; d_call: .; cdr3_aa: ASSAFTYEQY
j_call: TRBJ2-7; v_call: TRBV7-6; d_call: .; cdr3_aa: ASSPLSAPSEQY
j_call: TRBJ2-6; v_call: TRBV28; d_call: TRBD1; cdr3_aa: ASTPRGPGANVLT